The text below deals with one TCR beta chain. Per the original data handling: For nucleated cells, counts were estimated from reference gene primer amplification. The method was immunoSEQ multiplex PCR; TCRdb's version includes in-frame clones alone and lacks a portion of them. V, J and clone size are those of that table, while D and trimming were read from the DNA. The sample records fewer than 120,000 clones, 88% being singletons. This specimen belongs to a study of blood T cell repertoires in COVID-19. Overall study context: COVID-19 samples, acute and convalescent, were from the United States, Italy and Spain. T cells, B-cell-depleted T cells, or PBMCs supplied cDNA or gDNA.

Germline CDR1 is KGHDR and CDR2 is SFDVKD. The CDR3 covers 17 residues. The ends lost 3 bases at V and 2 bases at J; junction bases unmatched: 7. The sequence came from a woman between 45 and 60 years old with acute or convalescent COVID-19. The chain recombines TRBV24-1 with TRBJ2-1, with 9 positions matching TRBD1. The sequenced sample consisted of peripheral blood. The CDR3 is CATSDAPGTGTYNEQFF. The CDR3, as DNA: TGTGCCACCAGTGATGCTCCGGGGACAGGGACCTACAATGAGCAGTTCTTC.